A selection of T cell receptor beta chains follows, all from one sample in a study of technical replicates of blood from several donors. This table comes from immunoSEQ multiplex PCR, and its TCRdb copy is limited to in-frame clones, with some not included. The data contain 70,000 to 85,000 clones, 95% to 98% of them singletons. Sequencing was carried out using T cells isolated from PBMCs. These receptors were collected from a human donor in good health. The CDR3 runs from the conserved cysteine through the conserved F or W. A D gene is named only where the DNA matches it firmly. The listing skips clone size in some rows; elsewhere it reads once, few, many or a size class.

clone_size: NA
v_call: TRBV5-1
d_call: TRBD1
j_call: TRBJ2-7
cdr3_nt: TGCGCCAGCAGCTTTATTTTCGCGGGACAGGGTAGAACCTACGAGCAGTACTTC
cdr3_aa: CASSFIFAGQGRTYEQYF

clone_size: once
v_call: TRBV28
d_call: NA
j_call: TRBJ1-5
cdr3_nt: TGTGCCAGCAGCGCGGGAGGCAATCAGCCCCAGCATTTT
cdr3_aa: CASSAGGNQPQHF

clone_size: NA
v_call: TRBV11-3
d_call: NA
j_call: TRBJ2-3
cdr3_nt: TGTGCCAGCAGCTTAGGGGGACTAGATACGCAGTATTTT
cdr3_aa: CASSLGGLDTQYF

clone_size: once
v_call: TRBV13
d_call: TRBD2
j_call: TRBJ2-3
cdr3_nt: TGTGCCAGCAGCCTAGCAAGCGGGGGGGCGGGGACAGATACGCAGTATTTT
cdr3_aa: CASSLASGGAGTDTQYF

clone_size: NA
v_call: TRBV28
d_call: NA
j_call: TRBJ2-7
cdr3_nt: TGTGCCGCCGGGGGACTGGTGTCCTACGAGCAGTACTTC
cdr3_aa: CAAGGLVSYEQYF

clone_size: NA
v_call: TRBV27
d_call: TRBD2
j_call: TRBJ2-5
cdr3_nt: TGTGCCAGCAGGGTGGGACTAGCGGGAGGAGAGACCCAGTACTTC
cdr3_aa: CASRVGLAGGETQYF

clone_size: once
v_call: TRBV7-3
d_call: NA
j_call: TRBJ1-3
cdr3_nt: TGTGCCAGCAGCTTAACGGGACTTCACTCTGGAAACACCATATATTTT
cdr3_aa: CASSLTGLHSGNTIYF

clone_size: NA
v_call: TRBV30
d_call: NA
j_call: TRBJ1-1
cdr3_nt: TGTGCCTGGAGTGCCAGAATGAACACTGAAGCTTTCTTT
cdr3_aa: CAWSARMNTEAFF

clone_size: NA
v_call: TRBV28
d_call: TRBD2
j_call: TRBJ2-2
cdr3_nt: TGTGCCACTCTAGCGGGTTCCACCGGGGAGCTGTTTTTT
cdr3_aa: CATLAGSTGELFF

clone_size: NA
v_call: TRBV13
d_call: NA
j_call: TRBJ1-2
cdr3_nt: TGTGCCAGCAGCTTAATGCGACAGAGCGGCTACACCTTC
cdr3_aa: CASSLMRQSGYTF

clone_size: NA
v_call: TRBV27
d_call: NA
j_call: TRBJ1-5
cdr3_nt: TGTGCCAGCAGTTCCACCGTAAAGGGGAGCAATCAGCCCCAGCATTTT
cdr3_aa: CASSSTVKGSNQPQHF

clone_size: NA
v_call: TRBV6-1
d_call: NA
j_call: TRBJ2-7
cdr3_nt: TGTGCCAGCAGTGGACGTGGCAGGGGGGACGAGCAGTACTTC
cdr3_aa: CASSGRGRGDEQYF

clone_size: NA
v_call: TRBV7-3
d_call: TRBD1
j_call: TRBJ1-1
cdr3_nt: TGTGCCAGCAGCGTAACACAGGGGGGCAAAGCTTTCTTT
cdr3_aa: CASSVTQGGKAFF

clone_size: NA
v_call: TRBV11-2
d_call: NA
j_call: TRBJ2-1
cdr3_nt: TGTGCCAGCAGCTTTTACAGGACATACAATGAGCAGTTCTTC
cdr3_aa: CASSFYRTYNEQFF

clone_size: NA
v_call: TRBV10-3
d_call: NA
j_call: TRBJ2-1
cdr3_nt: TGTGCCATCAAAAACGGAGGACAGAATAACAATGAGCAGTTCTTC
cdr3_aa: CAIKNGGQNNNEQFF

clone_size: NA
v_call: TRBV30
d_call: TRBD1
j_call: TRBJ1-5
cdr3_nt: TGTGCCTGGAGCCGAGGACAGGGGCAACAGCCCCAGCATTTT
cdr3_aa: CAWSRGQGQQPQHF

clone_size: NA
v_call: TRBV5-1
d_call: NA
j_call: TRBJ2-5
cdr3_nt: TGCGCCAGCAGCCCCACAGGGATCCAGACCCAGTACTTC
cdr3_aa: CASSPTGIQTQYF

clone_size: NA
v_call: TRBV2
d_call: TRBD2
j_call: TRBJ2-7
cdr3_nt: TGTGCCAGCAGTGATGCTAGCGGGAGTATCTACGAGCAGTACTTC
cdr3_aa: CASSDASGSIYEQYF

clone_size: NA
v_call: TRBV11-3
d_call: NA
j_call: TRBJ2-1
cdr3_nt: TGTGCCAGCAGCTTCCGGGGACTCTATGAGCAGTTCTTC
cdr3_aa: CASSFRGLYEQFF

clone_size: NA
v_call: TRBV28
d_call: NA
j_call: TRBJ1-2
cdr3_nt: TGTGCCAGCAGAAGTACAGCTAACTATGGCTACACCTTC
cdr3_aa: CASRSTANYGYTF

clone_size: NA
v_call: TRBV5-6
d_call: NA
j_call: TRBJ2-1
cdr3_nt: TGTGCCAGCAGCATCCAAGCGTCGAGCTCCTACAATGAGCAGTTCTTC
cdr3_aa: CASSIQASSSYNEQFF

clone_size: NA
v_call: TRBV11-3
d_call: NA
j_call: TRBJ2-2
cdr3_nt: TGTGCCAGCAGCGCCAGGGTGCCGAACACCGGGGAGCTGTTTTTT
cdr3_aa: CASSARVPNTGELFF

clone_size: NA
v_call: TRBV19
d_call: NA
j_call: TRBJ2-3
cdr3_nt: TGTGCCAGTAGTATACTCTTAACTGATGGAGTGGCGGGTAAAGGGTCTAGCACAGATACGCAGTATTTT
cdr3_aa: CASSILLTDGVAGKGSSTDTQYF

clone_size: NA
v_call: TRBV29-1
d_call: TRBD1
j_call: TRBJ2-7
cdr3_nt: TGCAGCGTTGAAGGGGACAGCTACGAGCAGTACTTC
cdr3_aa: CSVEGDSYEQYF

clone_size: NA
v_call: TRBV11-2
d_call: TRBD1
j_call: TRBJ1-5
cdr3_nt: TGTGCCAGCAGCTCCGAACCCGGACAGGGGGCTGGTCAGCCCCAGCATTTT
cdr3_aa: CASSSEPGQGAGQPQHF

clone_size: NA
v_call: TRBV7-2
d_call: NA
j_call: TRBJ2-3
cdr3_nt: TGTGCCAGCAGCTTAAGGTCAGGGCTTAGCACAGATACGCAGTATTTT
cdr3_aa: CASSLRSGLSTDTQYF

clone_size: NA
v_call: TRBV11-2
d_call: TRBD1
j_call: TRBJ1-2
cdr3_nt: TGTGCCAGCAGCCCCGGGACAGGGTGGAATGGCTACACCTTC
cdr3_aa: CASSPGTGWNGYTF

clone_size: NA
v_call: TRBV15
d_call: NA
j_call: TRBJ2-3
cdr3_nt: TGTGCCACCAGCAGCCACGGGACTTTCACCACAGATACGCAGTATTTT
cdr3_aa: CATSSHGTFTTDTQYF

clone_size: NA
v_call: TRBV5-6
d_call: TRBD2
j_call: TRBJ2-4
cdr3_nt: TGTGCCAGCAGCGCAGGGACTAGCGGGAATGGCATTCAGTACTTC
cdr3_aa: CASSAGTSGNGIQYF

clone_size: NA
v_call: TRBV4-1
d_call: TRBD1
j_call: TRBJ2-7
cdr3_nt: TGCGCCAGCAGCCAAGGTTCAGGGACAGGGAACGAGCAGTACTTC
cdr3_aa: CASSQGSGTGNEQYF

clone_size: NA
v_call: TRBV5-6
d_call: NA
j_call: TRBJ1-6
cdr3_nt: TGTGCCAGCCTCCAGGGGTATAATTCACCCCTCCACTTT
cdr3_aa: CASLQGYNSPLHF

clone_size: NA
v_call: TRBV4-2
d_call: TRBD1
j_call: TRBJ1-2
cdr3_nt: TGTGCCAGCAGCCATAAGGGGGCTTATGGTGGCTACACCTTC
cdr3_aa: CASSHKGAYGGYTF

clone_size: NA
v_call: TRBV7-6
d_call: TRBD2
j_call: TRBJ2-3
cdr3_nt: TGTGCCAGCAGCTTAGCTAGCGGGGCGGCAGATACGCAGTATTTT
cdr3_aa: CASSLASGAADTQYF

clone_size: NA
v_call: TRBV7-9
d_call: NA
j_call: TRBJ2-7
cdr3_nt: TGTGCCAGCAGCTTTACACAGGAGTCCTACGAGCAGTACTTC
cdr3_aa: CASSFTQESYEQYF

clone_size: NA
v_call: TRBV4-1
d_call: NA
j_call: TRBJ1-6
cdr3_nt: TGCGCCAGCAGCCATATAATCTACGGGATAGAGAAGTCACCCCTCCACTTT
cdr3_aa: CASSHIIYGIEKSPLHF

clone_size: NA
v_call: TRBV5-1
d_call: TRBD1
j_call: TRBJ1-1
cdr3_nt: TGCGCCAGCAGCACACGACAGGGGCCTATGAACACTGAAGCTTTCTTT
cdr3_aa: CASSTRQGPMNTEAFF

clone_size: few
v_call: TRBV11-2
d_call: NA
j_call: TRBJ1-2
cdr3_nt: TGTGCCAGCAGCTTGGACAGAGCTAACTATGGCTACACCTTC
cdr3_aa: CASSLDRANYGYTF

clone_size: NA
v_call: TRBV5-1
d_call: NA
j_call: TRBJ1-2
cdr3_nt: TGCGCCAGCAGCTTGGGGGAAAGACAGTCTAACTATGGCTACACCTTC
cdr3_aa: CASSLGERQSNYGYTF

clone_size: NA
v_call: TRBV6-1
d_call: NA
j_call: TRBJ2-7
cdr3_nt: TGTGCCAGCGCCAAACACTACGAGCAGTACTTC
cdr3_aa: CASAKHYEQYF

clone_size: NA
v_call: TRBV19
d_call: TRBD2
j_call: TRBJ2-5
cdr3_nt: TGTGCCAGTAGTACCCCCCGGCTAGCGGGTCAAGAGACCCAGTACTTC
cdr3_aa: CASSTPRLAGQETQYF

clone_size: NA
v_call: TRBV2
d_call: NA
j_call: TRBJ2-5
cdr3_nt: TGTGCCAGCACGGAGGGGGAGACCCAGTACTTC
cdr3_aa: CASTEGETQYF

clone_size: NA
v_call: TRBV2
d_call: NA
j_call: TRBJ2-2
cdr3_nt: TGTGCCAGCAGTCCCCAGGCAGGGATGAACACCGGGGAGCTGTTTTTT
cdr3_aa: CASSPQAGMNTGELFF

clone_size: NA
v_call: TRBV6-1
d_call: NA
j_call: TRBJ1-5
cdr3_nt: TGTGCCAGCAGTGAAGCGCGACAGCCCCAGCATTTT
cdr3_aa: CASSEARQPQHF

clone_size: NA
v_call: TRBV27
d_call: NA
j_call: TRBJ1-2
cdr3_nt: TGTGCCAGCAGTTGGACGGGGGAAGGAGATGGCTACACCTTC
cdr3_aa: CASSWTGEGDGYTF

clone_size: NA
v_call: TRBV14
d_call: NA
j_call: TRBJ2-7
cdr3_nt: TGTGCCAGCAGCCAAGATCCGGGGTTTTCCTACGAGCAGTACTTC
cdr3_aa: CASSQDPGFSYEQYF

clone_size: NA
v_call: TRBV7-9
d_call: NA
j_call: TRBJ1-2
cdr3_nt: TGTGCCAGCAGCTTAGGGGTGGCGGGGGGCTATGGCTACACCTTC
cdr3_aa: CASSLGVAGGYGYTF

clone_size: NA
v_call: TRBV14
d_call: NA
j_call: TRBJ1-3
cdr3_nt: TGTGCCAGCAGCCAAGAAAGTTGGAACAGAAAGAGCTCTGGAAACACCATATATTTT
cdr3_aa: CASSQESWNRKSSGNTIYF

clone_size: NA
v_call: TRBV30
d_call: NA
j_call: TRBJ1-2
cdr3_nt: TGTGCCTGCCCTAGAGGGGGCTATGGCTACACCTTC
cdr3_aa: CACPRGGYGYTF

clone_size: NA
v_call: TRBV28
d_call: TRBD1
j_call: TRBJ1-1
cdr3_nt: TGTGCCAGCAGTCCCAGGGGACAGATCAACACTGAAGCTTTCTTT
cdr3_aa: CASSPRGQINTEAFF

clone_size: NA
v_call: TRBV7-3
d_call: NA
j_call: TRBJ2-2
cdr3_nt: TGTGCCAGCAGCATCAGGGGCGACACCGGGGAGCTGTTTTTT
cdr3_aa: CASSIRGDTGELFF

clone_size: NA
v_call: TRBV28
d_call: NA
j_call: TRBJ1-2
cdr3_nt: TGTGCCAGCAGTTTAGGCCGACTGTACTATGGCTACACCTTC
cdr3_aa: CASSLGRLYYGYTF

clone_size: NA
v_call: TRBV5-1
d_call: TRBD1
j_call: TRBJ1-2
cdr3_nt: TGCGCCAGCAGCTCGAGTACTCAGGGGGGCGGCTATGGCTACACCTTC
cdr3_aa: CASSSSTQGGGYGYTF

clone_size: NA
v_call: TRBV5-1
d_call: TRBD1
j_call: TRBJ1-5
cdr3_nt: TGCGCCAGCAGCCCAGGACAGGGTCTAGGTAGCAATCAGCCCCAGCATTTT
cdr3_aa: CASSPGQGLGSNQPQHF

clone_size: few
v_call: TRBV7-2
d_call: NA
j_call: TRBJ2-7
cdr3_nt: TGTGCCAGCAGCTTCGCGGGGGCCTCCTACGAGCAGTACTTC
cdr3_aa: CASSFAGASYEQYF

clone_size: NA
v_call: TRBV5-1
d_call: NA
j_call: TRBJ1-2
cdr3_nt: TGCGCCAGCAGTGTCGGAGATCCTTCCTATGGCTACACCTTC
cdr3_aa: CASSVGDPSYGYTF

clone_size: NA
v_call: TRBV7-8
d_call: NA
j_call: TRBJ1-5
cdr3_nt: TGTGCCAGCAGCGTCGACAGGACGGAGCCCCAGCATTTT
cdr3_aa: CASSVDRTEPQHF

clone_size: NA
v_call: TRBV14
d_call: TRBD1
j_call: TRBJ2-7
cdr3_nt: TGTGCCAGCAGCCGCTCGGGACAGGGGTCGGGCTACGAGCAGTACTTC
cdr3_aa: CASSRSGQGSGYEQYF